The next 24 T cell receptor beta chains were all read from a single sample in a study of chronic HIV infection and antiretroviral therapy. TCRdb re-called the 5' RACE reads with MiXCR, one entry per CDR3 protein. Of 30,000 to 35,000 distinct CDR3 sequences in the sample, 7% to 10% were seen once. Sequencing was performed on peripheral blood. The receptors shown here come from an adult who had HIV and had not received antiretroviral therapy, or was an uninfected healthy control (not recorded which).

This clonotype appeared many times. This rearrangement joins TRBV6-5 to TRBJ2-3, with 7 bases matching TRBD1. The V and J ends lost 8 bases and 0 bases, in that order; junction bases with no gene match: 11. CDR3 length: 16 residues. In germline, CDR1 is MNHEY, CDR2 SVGAGI. For the CDR3, the DNA is TGTGCCAGCGGACGACCCTCAGGGGGTAGCACAGATACGCAGTATTTT. Protein product: CASGRPSGGSTDTQYF.

This clonotype was counted at least ten times. The chain carries TRBV15 and TRBJ1-5; D gene unclear. Per the germline V gene, CDR1 is LNHNV and CDR2 is YYDKDF (reference sequence). V lost 0 bases to trimming and J lost 0 bases, with 9 bases between them. This CDR3 comprises 16 residues. The CDR3 protein is CATSREGKGSNQPQHF. The CDR3 nucleotides are TGTGCCACCAGCAGAGAAGGGAAGGGTAGCAATCAGCCCCAGCATTTT.

This clonotype was found many times. This sequence joins TRBV10-3 and TRBJ2-1, with a possible D match to TRBD1 (5 bases). Germline V CDR1 and CDR2: ENHRY, SYGVKD. This CDR3 comprises 16 residues. Trimming shortened V by 2 bases and J by 8 bases, and 19 bases separated the two germline ends. This chain's CDR3 is CAISEPGPLEVDEQFF. In DNA form, the CDR3 reads TGTGCCATCAGTGAGCCAGGGCCCCTTGAGGTCGATGAGCAGTTCTTC.

This clonotype was observed many times. CDR3 protein: CSARVEGDGNTIYF. As DNA, the CDR3 is TGCAGTGCTAGAGTAGAGGGGGACGGAAACACCATATATTTT. The gene calls are TRBV20-1 and TRBJ1-3; maybe TRBD1 (6 bases). Trimming removed 1 base at V and 4 bases at J, with 11 bases between. Per the germline V gene, CDR1 is DFQATT and CDR2 is SNEGSKA (reference sequence). The CDR3 consists of 14 residues.

The CDR3 region is CSVEDRQGMNTEAFF. CDR3 in DNA: TGCAGCGTTGAAGATAGGCAGGGCATGAACACTGAAGCTTTCTTT. V gene TRBV29-1 combines with J gene TRBJ1-1; D may be TRBD1 (5 bases). Germline loops: CDR1 SQVTM, CDR2 ANQGSEA. V was shortened by 0 bases and J by 0 bases, with 11 bases between the two germline ends. CDR3 length: 15 amino acids.

This clonotype showed up many times. J is TRBJ2-3 and V is TRBV6-5; D gene uncertain. V was clipped by 6 bases and J by 4 bases, with 17 bases between them. CDR1 is MNHEY, CDR2 SVGAGI, per germline. CDR3 length: 15 residues. In nucleotides, the CDR3 is TGTGCCAGCAGACCCGTGGGGTCGAGCGCAGATACGCAGTATTTT. It translates to CASRPVGSSADTQYF.

This clonotype was counted at least ten times. In DNA form, the CDR3 reads TGCAGCGTTGCTAGGGTCGGGCAAGAGACCCAGTACTTC. The encoded protein is CSVARVGQETQYF. This chain joins TRBV29-1 and TRBJ2-5, with D unclear. The V end was cut by 4 bases, the J end by 2 bases, with 11 bases between. Germline CDR1 and CDR2: SQVTM and ANQGSEA. The CDR3 runs to 13 residues.

This clonotype was detected only once. This clone may be a read error of a much larger clone one base away. Here the CDR3 omits its conserved ending phenylalanine or tryptophan, so a read error is the likely source. V usage is TRBV14 and J usage is TRBJ2-7, with D perhaps matching TRBD1 or TRBD2 (6 bases each). Between the trimmed V and J ends, which lost 1 base and 7 bases, there was a span of 14 bases. The CDR3 is made up of 14 amino acids. The V gene's germline CDR1 is SGHDN and CDR2 FVKESK. This CDR3 reads CASSQVMEGGEQYY. The DNA of the CDR3 is TGTGCCAGCAGCCAAGTTATGGAGGGGGGTGAGCAGTACTAC.

At least ten counts were recorded for this clonotype. The chain recombines TRBV9 with TRBJ1-1, with 9 bases aligning to TRBD1. V shed 4 bases and J 4 bases; nucleotides not matched to a gene: 8. This CDR3 has 15 amino acids. From germline, CDR1 is SGDLS and CDR2 YYNGEE. CDR3 nucleotides: TGTGCCAGCAGCCCCAGGGACAGGGCGAGCACTGAAGCTTTCTTT. Its translation is CASSPRDRASTEAFF.

The chain combines TRBV5-1 with TRBJ1-2; 9 positions agree with TRBD1. V was pared by 4 bases and J by 2 bases, with 9 bases of the junction left unmatched. The CDR3 has 16 amino acids. CDR1 and CDR2 from the germline V gene are SGHRS and YFSETQ. For the CDR3, the DNA is TGCGCCAGCAGCAGGACAGGGGAGGCGGTAAACTATGGCTACACCTTC. Amino acid sequence: CASSRTGEAVNYGYTF.

J is TRBJ2-2 and V is TRBV2, with 9 bases lining up with TRBD1. Germline CDR1 is SNHLY and CDR2 is FYNNEI. The CDR3 has 15 residues. The V gene end was trimmed by 6 bases and the J gene end by 1 base; junction bases not matched to a gene: 3. The CDR3 region is CASRWGQGNTGELFF. In DNA form, the CDR3 reads TGTGCCAGCAGATGGGGACAGGGGAACACCGGGGAGCTGTTTTTT.

This clonotype has at least ten counts. The junction and the germline gene differ at one end; a read error may be behind it. This rearrangement joins TRBV20-1 to TRBJ1-4; perhaps TRBD1 as D (6 bases). The CDR3 sequence is 14 residues long. Germline lookup yields CDR1 DFQATT and CDR2 SNEGSKA (reference sequence). The CDR3 here is CSVRSATGIEKLFF. CDR3 DNA: TGCAGTGTTAGAAGTGCCACAGGGATTGAAAAACTGTTTTTT.

There are a few counts of this clonotype. This chain links TRBV4-3 with TRBJ2-1, with TRBD2 matching 8 bases. The germline V gene has CDR1 LGHNA and CDR2 YSLEER. This CDR3 contains 16 residues. With V trimmed by 1 base and J by 4 bases, 6 bases remained unmatched. The CDR3 sequence is CASSQGDGGAYNEQFF. The CDR3 region has the DNA TGCGCCAGCAGCCAAGGCGACGGGGGGGCGTACAATGAGCAGTTCTTC.

This clonotype was seen many times. The chain links TRBV7-9 to TRBJ1-1; D gene ambiguous. V lost 5 bases to trimming and J lost 1 base, with 17 bases between them. CDR3 size: 16 residues. The germline V gene encodes CDR1 SEHNR and CDR2 FQNEAQ (reference sequence). CDR3 bases: TGTGCCAGCAGCCCCTATACAGATACAGAGAACACTGAAGCTTTCTTT. Its translation: CASSPYTDTENTEAFF.

At least ten counts were recorded for this clonotype. The chain combines TRBV20-1 with TRBJ2-7; no clear D. This CDR3 contains 11 residues. CDR1 and CDR2 (germline): DFQATT, SNEGSKA (reference sequence). Deletions cut 1 base from V and 5 bases from J, with 6 bases between. In nucleotides, the CDR3 is TGCAGTGCTAGAGCCGCGAACGAGCAGTACTTC. The encoded protein is CSARAANEQYF.

This clonotype appeared a few times. The J gene is TRBJ1-3, the V gene TRBV10-3; TRBD1 aligns across 8 bases. This CDR3 contains 14 residues. The germline V gene encodes CDR1 ENHRY and CDR2 SYGVKD. V lost 7 bases to trimming and J lost 2 bases; unmatched junction nucleotides: 4. The CDR3 region has the DNA TGTGCCATCAAAAAACAGGGGGCTGGAAACACCATATATTTT. Translated: CAIKKQGAGNTIYF.

This clonotype was seen at least ten times. V and J are TRBV6-2 or TRBV6-3 and TRBJ1-5; D is unclear. The CDR3 has 20 amino acids. Trimming removed 6 bases at V and 2 bases at J, with 29 bases between. CDR1 and CDR2 (germline): MNHEY, SVGEGT. CDR3 residues: CASSLSPIGSFVGGNQPQHF. The CDR3 DNA sequence: TGTGCCAGCAGCCTTTCTCCTATTGGGTCCTTCGTTGGGGGCAATCAGCCCCAGCATTTT.

The chain is built from TRBV7-3 and TRBJ1-2, with a weak D call TRBD1 (5 bases). This CDR3 is 17 amino acids long. Germline lookup yields CDR1 SGHTA and CDR2 FQGTGA. V was shortened by 4 bases and J by 5 bases, with 23 bases between the two germline ends. The CDR3 DNA reads as TGTGCCAGCAGCTCCGGTCAACCGGGACGGGACCTATATGGCTACACCTTC. Its protein product is CASSSGQPGRDLYGYTF.

CDR3 DNA sequence: TGCAGCGTTGTGTCGGGGAACACTGAAGCTTTCTTT. Translating gives CSVVSGNTEAFF. The chain links TRBV29-1 to TRBJ1-1; D gene unclear. The CDR3 is 12 residues long. With 4 bases removed from V and 1 base from J, the gap between germline ends came to 7 bases. Germline assignment: CDR1 SQVTM and CDR2 ANQGSEA.

As concerns this clonotype: This clone may be a read error of a much larger clone one base away. The chain carries TRBV19 and TRBJ2-1; TRBD1 aligns across 8 bases. CDR3 length: 20 residues. Germline assignment: CDR1 LNHDA and CDR2 SQIVND (reference sequence). The CDR3 loop is CGSSRSSFLVGQATYNEQFF. The CDR3 nucleotides are TGTGGCAGTAGTAGATCCTCCTTCCTAGTGGGACAGGCCACCTACAATGAGCAGTTCTTC.

The rearrangement joins TRBV7-3 to TRBJ2-1, with 10 bases identical to TRBD1. With V trimmed by 5 bases and J by 4 bases, 5 bases remained unmatched. The CDR3 is made up of 15 amino acids. CDR1 and CDR2 (germline): SGHTA, FQGTGA. This chain's CDR3 is CASSNGTGAYNEQFF. The DNA for the CDR3 is TGTGCCAGCAGCAACGGGACAGGGGCGTACAATGAGCAGTTCTTC.

This clonotype was seen many times. The rearrangement uses TRBV6-5 and TRBJ2-7; D is uncertain. The CDR3 is 13 residues long. Per germline, CDR1 MNHEY and CDR2 SVGAGI. Trimming removed 0 bases from V and 6 bases from J, with 9 bases in between. The CDR3 sequence is CASSYSTGFEQYF. CDR3 DNA: TGTGCCAGCAGTTACTCGACCGGGTTCGAGCAGTACTTC.

CDR3 residues: CASSQPGRDYEQYF. The CDR3 nucleotides are TGTGCCAGCTCCCAGCCGGGACGGGACTACGAGCAGTACTTC. The chain uses TRBV18 and TRBJ2-7; D may match TRBD1 or TRBD2 (5 bases each). The CDR3 covers 14 residues. Germline V gene data show CDR1 as KGHSH and CDR2 as LQKENI. V lost 6 bases and J lost 3, with 15 bases in between.

There are many counts of this clonotype. The chain couples TRBV29-1 to TRBJ2-7; 7 positions match TRBD2. The V and J ends lost 3 bases and 4 bases, in that order; junction bases with no gene match: 6. The CDR3 is 13 amino acids. The V gene's germline CDR1 is SQVTM and CDR2 ANQGSEA. The CDR3 region is CSVEGREPYEQYF. The CDR3 nucleotides are TGCAGCGTTGAGGGGAGGGAGCCTTACGAGCAGTACTTC.